This T cell receptor beta chain was captured by sequencing in a study of long-term antiretroviral therapy in people with HIV. Background on the study: Collection dates of the earliest samples fall about a decade before the 2015 immediate-ART recommendation.

Trimming left V 6 bases short and J 4 bases short, with 15 bases between. Germline values: CDR1 MNHEY, CDR2 SMNVEV (reference sequence). This CDR3 has 14 amino acids. Study-level findings and limits: Investigators report no available data on ART adherence, viral resistance or therapy changes.

Post-ART PBMC samples numbered at least two per donor, and pre-ART ones at least one. Roughly 1-10 million cryopreserved PBMC were held in samples before DNA extraction. Turning to this clone: Its specificity is unknown.

Sequencing used immunoSEQ v3.0 at survey level. Data came from immunoSEQ multiplex PCR; TCRdb stores just in-frame clones and leaves some out. The sample holds about 48,000 clones, about 81% seen once. Sample: unsorted PBMCs, taken 0.8 years after starting antiretroviral therapy. V usage is TRBV27 and J usage is TRBJ1-2, with D hard to call. The sequence came from a woman under 30 with HIV. CDR3 coding DNA: TGTGCCAGCAGAAGGATGGGAGGGTTCTATGGCTACACCTTC. Amino acids: CASRRMGGFYGYTF.